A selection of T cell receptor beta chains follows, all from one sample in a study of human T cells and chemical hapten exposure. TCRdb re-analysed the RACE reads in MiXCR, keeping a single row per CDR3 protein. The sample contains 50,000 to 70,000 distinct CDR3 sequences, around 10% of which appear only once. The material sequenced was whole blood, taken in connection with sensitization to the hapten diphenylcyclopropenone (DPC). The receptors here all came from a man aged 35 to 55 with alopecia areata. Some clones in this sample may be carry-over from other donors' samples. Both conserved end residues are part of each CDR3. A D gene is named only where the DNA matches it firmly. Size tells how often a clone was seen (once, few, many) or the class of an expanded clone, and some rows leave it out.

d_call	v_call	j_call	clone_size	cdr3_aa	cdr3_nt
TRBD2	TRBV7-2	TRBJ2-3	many	CASSRTSGETDTQYF	TGTGCCAGCAGCCGAACTAGCGGAGAGACAGATACGCAGTATTTT
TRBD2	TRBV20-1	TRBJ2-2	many	CSARGLAGAANTGELFF	TGCAGTGCTAGAGGACTAGCGGGAGCGGCGAACACCGGGGAGCTGTTTTTT
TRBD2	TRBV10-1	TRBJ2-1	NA	CASSRLAGAGEQFF	TGCGCCAGCAGTCGACTAGCGGGAGCGGGTGAGCAGTTCTTC
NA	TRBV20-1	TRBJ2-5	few	CSARDAKWGGLQKETQYF	TGCAGTGCTAGAGACGCGAAATGGGGAGGACTGCAAAAAGAGACCCAGTACTTC
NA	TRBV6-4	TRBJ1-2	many	CASRPGANYGYTF	TGTGCCAGCAGACCGGGGGCTAACTATGGCTACACCTTC
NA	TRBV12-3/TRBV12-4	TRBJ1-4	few	CASSNWGAAEKLFF	TGTGCCAGCTCTAATTGGGGGGCCGCTGAAAAACTGTTTTTT
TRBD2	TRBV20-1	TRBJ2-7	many	CSAPTSGSTNEQYF	TGCAGTGCTCCGACTAGCGGGAGTACCAACGAGCAGTACTTC
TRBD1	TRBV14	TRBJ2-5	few	CASSQDTGVTQYF	TGTGCCAGCAGCCAAGATACAGGGGTAACCCAGTACTTC
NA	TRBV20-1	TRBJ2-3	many	CSASRGRGTDTQYF	TGCAGTGCTAGTCGGGGGAGAGGGACAGATACGCAGTATTTT
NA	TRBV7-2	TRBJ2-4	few	CASSLGGQAKNIQYF	TGTGCCAGCAGCTTAGGCGGTCAGGCCAAAAACATTCAGTACTTC
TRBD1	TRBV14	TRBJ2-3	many	CASSPGQFYTDTQYF	TGTGCCAGCAGCCCGGGACAGTTCTACACAGATACGCAGTATTTT
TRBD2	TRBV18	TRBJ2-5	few	CASSPVSGRAEETQYF	TGTGCCAGCTCACCCGTTAGCGGGAGGGCCGAAGAGACCCAGTACTTC
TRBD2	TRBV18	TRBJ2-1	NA	CASSPRPWLAGDVYNEQFF	TGTGCCAGCTCACCCCGGCCCTGGCTAGCGGGAGACGTCTACAATGAGCAGTTCTTC
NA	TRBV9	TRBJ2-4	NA	CASSEAPSDIQYF	TGTGCCAGCAGCGAGGCCCCTTCCGACATTCAGTACTTC
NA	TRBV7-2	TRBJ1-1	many	CASSFKGFGAEAFF	TGTGCCAGCAGCTTTAAGGGTTTTGGGGCTGAAGCTTTCTTT
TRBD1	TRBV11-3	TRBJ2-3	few	CASSFESGTGMYF	TGTGCCAGCAGCTTCGAGTCCGGGACAGGGATGTATTTT
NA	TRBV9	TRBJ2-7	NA	CASSATGQRWEQYF	TGTGCCAGCAGCGCCACAGGACAACGTTGGGAGCAGTACTTC
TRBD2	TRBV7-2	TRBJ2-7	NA	CASSLSGRASYEQYF	TGTGCCAGCAGTTTAAGCGGGAGGGCCTCCTACGAGCAGTACTTC
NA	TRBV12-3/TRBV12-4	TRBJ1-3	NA	CASTRGPSGNTIYF	TGTGCCAGCACCCGCGGGCCTTCTGGAAACACCATATATTTT
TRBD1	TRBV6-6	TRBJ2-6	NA	CANRGAGANVLTF	TGTGCCAACAGGGGGGCTGGGGCCAACGTCCTGACTTTC
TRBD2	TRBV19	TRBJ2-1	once	CASSGAGGPLAQFF	TGTGCCAGTAGTGGGGCGGGAGGGCCTTTAGCGCAGTTCTTC
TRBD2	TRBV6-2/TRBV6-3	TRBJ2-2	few	CASKRGLVPGELFF	TGTGCCAGCAAAAGGGGACTAGTTCCCGGGGAGCTGTTTTTT
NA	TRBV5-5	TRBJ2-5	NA	CASSLQEETQYF	TGTGCCAGCAGCTTGCAGGAGGAGACCCAGTACTTC
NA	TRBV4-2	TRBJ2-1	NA	CASSQDGSKSSYNEQFF	TGTGCCAGCAGCCAAGATGGTAGCAAAAGCTCCTACAATGAGCAGTTCTTC
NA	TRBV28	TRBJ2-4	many	CASSSPGQVIKNIQYF	TGTGCCAGCAGTTCGCCGGGACAAGTTATAAAAAACATTCAGTACTTC
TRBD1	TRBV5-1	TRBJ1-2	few	CASSPQGGVAYGYTF	TGCGCCAGCAGCCCACAGGGGGGCGTAGCCTATGGCTACACCTTC
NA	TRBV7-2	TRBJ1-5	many	CASSLVQGRANQPQHF	TGTGCCAGCAGCTTGGTCCAAGGGAGGGCCAATCAGCCCCAGCATTTT
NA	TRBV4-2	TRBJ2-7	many	CASSQERQGRDEQYF	TGTGCCAGCAGCCAAGAGAGACAGGGGAGGGACGAGCAGTACTTC
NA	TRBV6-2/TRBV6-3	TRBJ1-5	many	CASSNGGGLGQPQHF	TGTGCCAGCAGTAATGGCGGGGGGCTCGGTCAGCCCCAGCATTTT
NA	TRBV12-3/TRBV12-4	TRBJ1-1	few	CASSLDGGGLNTEAFF	TGTGCCAGCAGTTTAGATGGGGGCGGGTTGAACACTGAAGCTTTCTTT
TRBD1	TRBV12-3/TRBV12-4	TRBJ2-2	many	CASSRQGLAGELFF	TGTGCCAGCAGCCGACAGGGCTTGGCCGGGGAGCTGTTTTTT
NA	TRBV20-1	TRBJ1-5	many	CSALRRHSNQPQHF	TGCAGTGCTCTCAGGAGACATAGCAATCAGCCCCAGCATTTT
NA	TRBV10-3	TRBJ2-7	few	CAIKWGDEQYF	TGTGCCATCAAATGGGGTGACGAGCAGTACTTC
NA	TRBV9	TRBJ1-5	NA	CASGLEGQPQHF	TGTGCCAGCGGGCTTGAGGGTCAGCCCCAGCATTTT
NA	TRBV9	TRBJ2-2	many	CASSPIGNTGELFF	TGTGCCAGCAGCCCAATCGGGAACACCGGGGAGCTGTTTTTT
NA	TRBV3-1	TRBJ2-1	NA	CASSRSSDSEQFF	TGTGCCAGCAGCCGGAGTAGCGATAGTGAGCAGTTCTTC
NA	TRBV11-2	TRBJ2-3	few	CASSSGEAANTQYF	TGTGCCAGCAGCTCTGGGGAGGCAGCCAATACGCAGTATTTT
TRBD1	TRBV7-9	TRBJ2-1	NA	CASSPRTGLPSYNEQFF	TGTGCCAGCAGCCCCCGGACAGGCCTTCCCTCCTACAATGAGCAGTTCTTC
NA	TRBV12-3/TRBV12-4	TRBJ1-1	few	CASSLAGGTEAFF	TGTGCCAGCAGTTTAGCTGGGGGAACTGAAGCTTTCTTT
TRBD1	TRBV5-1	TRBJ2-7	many	CASSPGLRTGPYEQYF	TGCGCCAGCAGCCCGGGACTTCGGACAGGGCCGTACGAGCAGTACTTC
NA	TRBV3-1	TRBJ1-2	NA	CASSQDWNGYTF	TGTGCCAGCAGCCAAGACTGGAATGGCTACACCTTC
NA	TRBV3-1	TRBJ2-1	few	CASSQENYNEQFF	TGTGCCAGCAGCCAAGAAAACTACAATGAGCAGTTCTTC
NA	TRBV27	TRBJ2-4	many	CASSLQTRQPLAKNIQYF	TGTGCCAGCAGTTTACAGACGCGACAGCCTTTAGCCAAAAACATTCAGTACTTC
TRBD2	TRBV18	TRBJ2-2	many	CASSPPGASGRTGELFF	TGTGCCAGCTCACCACCGGGCGCTAGCGGGAGAACCGGGGAGCTGTTTTTT
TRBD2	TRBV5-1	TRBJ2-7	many	CASSSQTSGTSEQYF	TGCGCCAGCAGCTCACAGACTAGCGGGACTAGTGAGCAGTACTTC
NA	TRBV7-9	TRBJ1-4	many	CASSLALGGVNEKLFF	TGTGCCAGCAGCTTAGCGCTGGGAGGCGTGAATGAAAAACTGTTTTTT
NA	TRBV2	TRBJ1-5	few	CASSPGTTQHF	TGTGCCAGCAGCCCCGGGACAACCCAGCATTTT
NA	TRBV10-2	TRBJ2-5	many	CASRPRGQETQYF	TGCGCCAGCCGACCAAGAGGGCAAGAGACCCAGTACTTC
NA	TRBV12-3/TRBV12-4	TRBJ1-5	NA	CASSLAHLTGNQPQHF	TGTGCCAGCAGTTTAGCGCACCTGACAGGCAATCAGCCCCAGCATTTT
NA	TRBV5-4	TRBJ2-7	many	CASPSQRYLSYEQYF	TGTGCCAGCCCCTCTCAGCGGTATCTCTCCTACGAGCAGTACTTC
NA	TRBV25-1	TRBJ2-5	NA	CASSESRRQGETQYF	TGTGCCAGCAGTGAATCCCGGCGCCAGGGTGAGACCCAGTACTTC
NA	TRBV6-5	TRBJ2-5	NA	CASSYKETQYF	TGTGCCAGCAGTTACAAAGAGACCCAGTACTTC
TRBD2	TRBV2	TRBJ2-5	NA	CASRTSGRQETQYF	TGTGCCAGCAGGACTAGCGGGAGACAAGAGACCCAGTACTTC
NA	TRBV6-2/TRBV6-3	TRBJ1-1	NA	CASSYFTDPNTEAFF	TGTGCCAGCAGTTATTTCACGGACCCTAACACTGAAGCTTTCTTT
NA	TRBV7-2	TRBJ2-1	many	CASSSRRLDLGAINNEQFF	TGTGCCAGCAGCTCCAGGCGACTGGACCTCGGCGCAATAAACAATGAGCAGTTCTTC
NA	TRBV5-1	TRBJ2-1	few	CASSLVGVRYYNEQFF	TGCGCCAGCAGCTTGGTCGGGGTCAGATACTACAATGAGCAGTTCTTC
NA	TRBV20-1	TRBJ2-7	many	CSASQEVYEQYF	TGCAGTGCTAGTCAGGAGGTCTACGAGCAGTACTTC
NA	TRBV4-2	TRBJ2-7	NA	CASSQFPGGAYEQYF	TGTGCCAGCAGCCAATTCCCTGGGGGTGCCTACGAGCAGTACTTC
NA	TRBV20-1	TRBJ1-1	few	CSARDLATEAFF	TGCAGTGCTAGAGATCTCGCCACTGAAGCTTTCTTT
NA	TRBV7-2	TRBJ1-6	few	CASSLGNSPLHF	TGTGCCAGCAGCTTAGGGAATTCACCCCTCCACTTT